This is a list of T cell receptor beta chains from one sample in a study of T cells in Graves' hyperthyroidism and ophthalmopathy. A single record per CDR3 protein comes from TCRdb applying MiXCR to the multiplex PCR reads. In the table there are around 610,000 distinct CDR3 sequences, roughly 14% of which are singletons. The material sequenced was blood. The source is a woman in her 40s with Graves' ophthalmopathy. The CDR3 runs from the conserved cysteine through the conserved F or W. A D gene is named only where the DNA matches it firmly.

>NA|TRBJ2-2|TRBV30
CAWSVWVLRGELFF
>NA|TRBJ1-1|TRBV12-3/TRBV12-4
CASSLAGARAFF
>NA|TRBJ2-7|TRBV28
CASSLPQMGEQYF
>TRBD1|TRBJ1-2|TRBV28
CASIDRGLYGYTF
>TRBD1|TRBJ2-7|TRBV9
CASSVTGGSYEQYF
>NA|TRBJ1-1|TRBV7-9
CASSLYVTGTEAFF
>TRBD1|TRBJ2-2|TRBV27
CASSFGQGRTGELFF
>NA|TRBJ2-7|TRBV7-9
CASSGGVGYEQYF
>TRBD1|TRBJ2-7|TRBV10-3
CAISGGGQKTDYEQYF
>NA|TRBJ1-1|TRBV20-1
CSASLRGATANTEAFF
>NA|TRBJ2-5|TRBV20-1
CSVIGETQYF
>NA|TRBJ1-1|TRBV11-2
CASSLQRSRRALTTEAFF
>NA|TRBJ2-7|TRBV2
CASSARTGEVTYEQYF
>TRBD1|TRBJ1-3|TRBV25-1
CASSESHRGSGNTIYF
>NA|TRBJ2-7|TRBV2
CASRRDSQRSYEQYF
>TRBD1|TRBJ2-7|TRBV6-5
CASSTRTGAGEQYF
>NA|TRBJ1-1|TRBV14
CASSHARATEAFF
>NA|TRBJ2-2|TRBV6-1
CASRPTTAGELFF
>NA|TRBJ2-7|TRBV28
CASSLTDTAYEQYF
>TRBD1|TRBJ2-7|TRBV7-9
CASSIIQGSSIVGF
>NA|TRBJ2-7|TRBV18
CASSVNFYEQYF
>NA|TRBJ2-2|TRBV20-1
CSAREFGGSTGELFF
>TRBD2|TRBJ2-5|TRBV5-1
CASSLLAGMGETQYF
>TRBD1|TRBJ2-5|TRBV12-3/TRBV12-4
CASSGDRGETQYF
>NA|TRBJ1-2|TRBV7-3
CASSLTYTGKDDIYGYTF
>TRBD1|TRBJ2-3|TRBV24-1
CATSGTGADTQYF
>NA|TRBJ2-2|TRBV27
CASSLMADTGELFF
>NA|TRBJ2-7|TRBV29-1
CSVQTHQRKPYEQYF
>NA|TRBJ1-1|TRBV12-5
CASVEGTEAFF
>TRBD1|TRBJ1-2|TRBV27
CASRDRDGGYTF
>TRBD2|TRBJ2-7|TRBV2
CASRAGANYEQYF
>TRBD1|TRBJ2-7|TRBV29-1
CSVETRDSRAYEQYF
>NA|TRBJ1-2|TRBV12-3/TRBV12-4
CASSKAGQGYGYTF
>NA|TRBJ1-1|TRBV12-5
CASGLSVTEAFF
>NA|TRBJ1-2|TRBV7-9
CASSLERNTYGYTF
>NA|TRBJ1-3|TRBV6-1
CASSTVISGNTIYF
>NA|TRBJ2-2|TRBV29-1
CSVQRTNGELFF
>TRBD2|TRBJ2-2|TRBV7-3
CASSQLAGDTGELFF
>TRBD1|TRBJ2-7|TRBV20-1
CSAREWDRDSYEQYF
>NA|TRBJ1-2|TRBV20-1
CSAYVSSGGVGYGYTF
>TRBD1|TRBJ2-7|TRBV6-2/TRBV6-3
CASRDRTGIDEQYF
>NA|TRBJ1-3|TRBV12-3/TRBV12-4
CASSRQGGGGNTIYF
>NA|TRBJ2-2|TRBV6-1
CASSELRLRTGELFF
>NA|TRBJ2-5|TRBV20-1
CSARDPQQGVETQYF
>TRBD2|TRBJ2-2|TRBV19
CASNIAGGFTGELFF
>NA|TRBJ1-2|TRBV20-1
CSAKGLANYGYTF
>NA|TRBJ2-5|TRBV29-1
CSVEDGQRIQETQYF
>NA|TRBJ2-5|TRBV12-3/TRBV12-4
CASSLWPRGGETQYF
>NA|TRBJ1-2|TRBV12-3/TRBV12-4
CATLGGLFDGYTF
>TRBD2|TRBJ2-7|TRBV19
CASSGLAGSYEQYF
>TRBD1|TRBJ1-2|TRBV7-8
CASSIDRVLDNF
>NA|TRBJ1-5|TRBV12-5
CASGSSSNQPQHF